This TCR beta chain stems from a study of CD8+ T cells in alopecia areata. At the level of the study: Dosing with tofacitinib proceeded for 6 to 18 months, followed by 6 months off drug.

General observations from the study: Among the cells sequenced in scalp samples are also the resident alphabeta T cells of normal skin. Clarity of TCR sharing across patients fell short of that in mice, possibly HLA-related. An increase in clonality over normal scalp was evident in lesional scalp, especially alopecia totalis/universalis.

The CDR3 sequence is 14 residues long. V lost 4 bases, J lost 4 bases, and 4 bases stayed unmatched. Germline V gene data show CDR1 as SGHRS and CDR2 as YFSETQ. To note about this clone: Its target is unknown.

Researchers gathered lesional scalp punch biopsies and peripheral blood from patients with alopecia areata. Investigators isolated RNA and reverse transcribed it into cDNA to act as the sequencing template. Libraries were prepared by immunoSEQ multiplex PCR; TCRdb keeps only in-frame clonotypes and omits some of them. The table shows around 14,000 clones, with under 60% occurring only once. This chain joins TRBV5-1 and TRBJ2-2; TRBD1 aligns across 7 bases. The origin of this receptor is a human donor with alopecia areata. Sequenced material: skin, taken at week 0. This chain's CDR3 is CASSQQGSTGELFF. Written as DNA, the CDR3 is TGCGCCAGCAGCCAACAGGGGTCCACCGGGGAGCTGTTTTTT.